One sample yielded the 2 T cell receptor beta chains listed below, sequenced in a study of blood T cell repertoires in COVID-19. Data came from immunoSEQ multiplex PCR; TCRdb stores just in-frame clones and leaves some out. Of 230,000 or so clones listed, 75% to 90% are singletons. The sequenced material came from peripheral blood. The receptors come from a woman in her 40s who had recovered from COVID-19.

CDR3 loop: CASSLQGAGGYTF. The CDR3 bases are TGTGCCAGCAGCTTGCAGGGGGCGGGAGGCTACACCTTC. This rearrangement joins TRBV5-6 to TRBJ1-2, with TRBD1 matching 8 bases. V lost 1 base to trimming and J lost 8 bases; unmatched junction nucleotides: 4. The germline gives CDR1 SGHDT, CDR2 YYEEEE. The length of the CDR3 is 13 residues.

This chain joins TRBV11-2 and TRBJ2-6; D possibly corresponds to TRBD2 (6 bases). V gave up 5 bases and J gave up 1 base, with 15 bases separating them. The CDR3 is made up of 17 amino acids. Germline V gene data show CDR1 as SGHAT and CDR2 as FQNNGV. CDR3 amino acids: CASSLRELVSGANVLTF. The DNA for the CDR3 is TGTGCCAGCAGCCTCCGGGAGTTGGTGTCTGGGGCCAACGTCCTGACTTTC.